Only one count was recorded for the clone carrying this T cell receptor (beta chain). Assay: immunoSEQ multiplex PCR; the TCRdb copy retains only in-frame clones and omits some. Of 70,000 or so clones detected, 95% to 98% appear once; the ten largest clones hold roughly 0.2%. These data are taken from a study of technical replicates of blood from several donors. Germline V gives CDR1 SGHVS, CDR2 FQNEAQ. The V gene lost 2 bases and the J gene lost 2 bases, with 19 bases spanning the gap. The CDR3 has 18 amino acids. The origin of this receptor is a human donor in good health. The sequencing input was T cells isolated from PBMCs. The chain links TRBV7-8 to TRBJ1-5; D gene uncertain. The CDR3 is CASSLSPWATMGNQPQHF. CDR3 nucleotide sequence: TGTGCCAGCAGCTTATCGCCGTGGGCTACAATGGGCAATCAGCCCCAGCATTTT.